The next 17 T cell receptor beta chains were all read from a single sample in a study of T-cell reconstitution after alpha-beta-depleted transplantation in children. Molecular barcoding with unique molecular identifiers was used for the TCRbeta library. MiXCR was run by TCRdb on the PCR reads, yielding one entry per CDR3 protein. The profile covers about 580,000 distinct CDR3 sequences, with 23% appearing a single time and 13% to 15% taken by the ten largest. Sequenced here: PBMCs, mostly from graft donor cells, sampled 360 days after TCRalphabeta/CD19-depleted stem cell transplant. The receptors shown here come from a boy in the first two years of life who had a stem cell transplant for acute myeloid leukemia, so the T cells may come from the graft donor.

This clonotype has only one observation. Since a much larger clone is just one base distant, this may be a read error. The chain has TRBV5-5 and TRBJ2-7; the D gene is possibly TRBD1 (5 bases). Germline loops: CDR1 SGHKS, CDR2 YYEKEE (reference sequence). The CDR3 length is 13 residues. This chain's CDR3 is CAGSWTSFYEQYF. The CDR3 DNA is TGTGCCGGCAGTTGGACATCTTTCTACGAGCAGTACTTC.

This clonotype was seen a few times. This rearrangement joins TRBV20-1 to TRBJ1-1; possibly TRBD1 for D (5 bases). The CDR3 has 15 residues. The V gene lost 0 bases and the J gene lost 4 bases, with 15 bases spanning the gap. The germline V gene has CDR1 DFQATT and CDR2 SNEGSKA (reference sequence). CDR3 region: CSARDRGGWGTEAFF. The CDR3 DNA reads as TGCAGTGCTAGAGATCGGGGGGGATGGGGCACTGAAGCTTTCTTT.

This chain joins TRBV21-1 and TRBJ2-1; the D call in the table, TRBD2, was not verified against the DNA. TRBV21-1 is marked as a pseudogene. The CDR3 length is 15 residues. CDR3 in DNA: TGTGCCAGCAGCAAAGGGAGCGGGAGGGCCAATGAGCAGTTCTTC. It yields the protein CASSKGSGRANEQFF.

The gene calls are TRBV10-2 and TRBJ2-2, with a weak D call TRBD2 (6 bases). CDR3 length: 14 residues. V was cut by 7 bases and J by 3 bases, with 12 bases left in between. CDR1 is WSHSY, CDR2 SAAADI, per germline. The CDR3 DNA reads TGCGCCAGCAAAGGAGGGTGGGACACCGGGGAGCTGTTTTTT. Translated, it gives CASKGGWDTGELFF.

The chain links TRBV7-2 to TRBJ1-4; unclear D gene. The CDR3 has 16 residues. Germline lookup yields CDR1 SGHTA and CDR2 FQGNSA. With 1 base removed from V and 5 bases from J, the gap between germline ends came to 14 bases. The CDR3 DNA is TGTGCCAGCAGCTTAGTCTCTAGGCAGGTCAATGAAAAACTGTTTTTT. Encoded protein: CASSLVSRQVNEKLFF.

The table lists this clonotype with many counts. J is TRBJ2-5 and V is TRBV20-1; D gene uncertain. Germline V gene sequence: CDR1 DFQATT, CDR2 SNEGSKA (reference sequence). This CDR3 contains 15 residues. V was pared by 1 base and J by 0 bases, with 12 bases between. The DNA of the CDR3 is TGCAGTGCTAGAGGGCCGGGCTGGTACCAAGAGACCCAGTACTTC. Translated: CSARGPGWYQETQYF.

This clonotype has just a few counts. V usage is TRBV12-3 or TRBV12-4 and J usage is TRBJ1-5; D ambiguous. CDR3 size: 14 residues. V dropped 3 bases and J dropped 0 bases, with 6 bases sitting between them. CDR3 nucleotides: TGTGCCAGCAGTTTCCCCAATAGCAATCAGCCCCAGCATTTT. Amino acids: CASSFPNSNQPQHF.

The rearrangement joins TRBV24-1 to TRBJ2-1, with a weak D call TRBD1 (6 bases). This CDR3 comprises 13 residues. Trimming removed 9 bases from V and 3 bases from J, with 11 bases in between. Germline V lookup: CDR1 KGHDR, CDR2 SFDVKD. CDR3 nucleotides: TGTGCCACCGGAACAGGGAACTACAATGAGCAGTTCTTC. Translation gives CATGTGNYNEQFF.

The CDR3 here is CASGQSPDRLDEQFF. In DNA form, the CDR3 reads TGCGCCAGCGGGCAGAGCCCCGATCGGCTGGATGAGCAGTTCTTC. This chain connects TRBV5-1 to TRBJ2-1; D is undetermined. The germline V gene has CDR1 SGHRS and CDR2 YFSETQ. V was clipped by 7 bases and J by 8 bases, with 22 bases between them. This CDR3 region has 15 residues.

The chain has TRBV28 and TRBJ1-1; D is unclear. Germline V gives CDR1 MDHEN, CDR2 SYDVKM. V was clipped by 7 bases and J by 1 base, with 10 bases between them. This CDR3 spans 13 amino acids. The CDR3 loop is CASIEGGNTEAFF. CDR3 DNA sequence: TGTGCCAGCATCGAGGGAGGGAACACTGAAGCTTTCTTT. Complete variable domain (other parts from reference TRBV28 and TRBJ1-1): DVKVTQSSRYLVKRTGEKVFLECVQDMDHENMFWYRQDPGLGLRLIYFSYDVKMKEKGDIPEGYSVSREKKERFSLILESASTNQTSMYLCASIEGGNTEAFFGQGTRLTVV.

Many counts were recorded for this clonotype. The chain uses TRBV15 and TRBJ1-3; D uncertain. This CDR3 contains 15 residues. V was pared by 1 base and J by 0 bases, with 7 bases between. Looked up from germline, CDR1 is LNHNV and CDR2 is YYDKDF (reference sequence). The CDR3 here is CATSRVDGSGNTIYF. DNA for the CDR3: TGTGCCACCAGCAGAGTTGACGGCTCTGGAAACACCATATATTTT.

This clonotype was found a few times. The chain combines TRBV6-5 with TRBJ2-3; D gene unclear. CDR1 and CDR2 (germline): MNHEY, SVGAGI. The CDR3 runs 15 residues. V was shortened by 5 bases and J by 4 bases, with 16 bases between the two germline ends. DNA for the CDR3: TGTGCCAGCAGTCCAGGCCCCGGGCGAGCAGATACGCAGTATTTT. Protein: CASSPGPGRADTQYF.

This clonotype was found many times. The chain combines TRBV20-1 with TRBJ2-3, with 11 positions matching TRBD1. The trim removed 3 bases at V and 4 bases at J, leaving 3 bases unmatched. Looked up from germline, CDR1 is DFQATT and CDR2 is SNEGSKA (reference sequence). The CDR3 totals 14 residues. DNA for the CDR3: TGCAGTGCTAGGGGGGACAGGGGGGCAGATACGCAGTATTTT. Translating it yields CSARGDRGADTQYF.

This clonotype occurred many times. V is TRBV5-1 and J is TRBJ1-1; D gene unclear. The V gene's germline CDR1 is SGHRS and CDR2 YFSETQ. The CDR3 is 14 amino acids. Trimming took 1 base from V and 4 from J, leaving 11 bases between them. CDR3 in DNA: TGCGCCAGCAGCTTGTACCAGTCCGGCACTGAAGCTTTCTTT. Translating gives CASSLYQSGTEAFF.

This clonotype was counted only a few times. The chain uses TRBV20-1 and TRBJ2-1; D is unresolved. The CDR3 consists of 16 residues. Germline CDR1 is DFQATT and CDR2 is SNEGSKA (reference sequence). V gave up 0 bases and J gave up 0 bases, with 12 bases separating them. The CDR3 nucleotides read TGCAGTGCTAGAGATTCGGCGACGAGCTCCTACAATGAGCAGTTCTTC. It specifies CSARDSATSSYNEQFF.

This clonotype was observed a single time. A read error may produce the germline difference seen at one junction end. The chain is built from TRBV5-1 and TRBJ2-6; a possible D gene is TRBD1 (5 bases). In germline, CDR1 is SGHRS, CDR2 YFSETQ. The CDR3 runs to 17 residues. CDR3 sequence reads: CASSSFTHLSGANVLIF. The CDR3 coding sequence is TGCGCCAGCAGCAGTTTCACCCACCTCTCTGGGGCCAACGTCCTGATTTTC.

This clonotype was counted ten times or more. This chain uses TRBV12-3 or TRBV12-4 with TRBJ2-1; no definite D call. V lost 3 bases, J lost 7 bases, and 16 bases lay in between. The CDR3 runs to 15 residues. In DNA form, the CDR3 reads TGTGCCAGCAGTTTCCCTCCACACCGCCGAAATGAGCAGTTCTTC. It yields the protein CASSFPPHRRNEQFF.